A selection of T cell receptor beta chains follows, all from one sample in a study of cytomegalovirus exposure and HLA in healthy donors. The repertoire was sequenced with immunoSEQ multiplex PCR; TCRdb's copy has only in-frame clones and lacks some. Of about 210,000 clones listed, about four fifths are singletons. The sequenced sample consisted of PBMCs. Source of these receptors: a woman in her fifties or sixties in good health and CMV-seropositive. CDR3s include the opening cysteine and the closing phenylalanine or tryptophan.

v_call: TRBV10-3
cdr3_length: 15
cdr3_aa: CAISPGQGITGELFF

v_call: TRBV15
cdr3_length: 16
cdr3_aa: CATSRGGQGSSYEQYF

v_call: TRBV2
cdr3_length: 15
cdr3_aa: CASSPTGGRHEKLFF

v_call: TRBV27
cdr3_length: 13
cdr3_aa: CASSSTHRTEQYF

v_call: TRBV4-1
cdr3_length: 18
cdr3_aa: CASSLFISGSKSGNTIYF

v_call: TRBV4-3
cdr3_length: 13
cdr3_aa: CASSLAEDEKLFF

v_call: TRBV7-9
cdr3_length: 15
cdr3_aa: CASSFGRGSTGELFF

v_call: TRBV9
cdr3_length: 16
cdr3_aa: CASSEATGTPNYGYTF

v_call: TRBV5-1
cdr3_length: 16
cdr3_aa: CASSPDGGVGNQPQHF

v_call: TRBV5-4
cdr3_length: 15
cdr3_aa: CASSPQGSRTGELFF

v_call: TRBV5-1
cdr3_length: 15
cdr3_aa: CASSLLGRTNTEAFF

v_call: TRBV6-5
cdr3_length: 16
cdr3_aa: CASSYGLTGKNTEAFF

v_call: TRBV28
cdr3_length: 18
cdr3_aa: CASSLIWMTGTGAEKLLF

v_call: TRBV9
cdr3_length: 12
cdr3_aa: CASSQNSRGYTF

v_call: TRBV28
cdr3_length: 14
cdr3_aa: CASSYRDRAYEQYF

v_call: TRBV7-3
cdr3_length: 16
cdr3_aa: CASSFTPGGGTGELFF

v_call: TRBV6-1
cdr3_length: 14
cdr3_aa: CASSIQGGSYEQYF

v_call: TRBV9
cdr3_length: 15
cdr3_aa: CASSTRTGGDEKLFF

v_call: TRBV6-5
cdr3_length: 14
cdr3_aa: CASSYGDSQETQYF

v_call: TRBV2
cdr3_length: 15
cdr3_aa: CATQAETTNADTQYF

v_call: TRBV30
cdr3_length: 12
cdr3_aa: CAFGQGVDTQYF

v_call: TRBV4-3
cdr3_length: 12
cdr3_aa: CASSQGSGPQHF

v_call: TRBV5-6
cdr3_length: 15
cdr3_aa: CASSLVDRPSDTQYF

v_call: TRBV6-5
cdr3_length: 15
cdr3_aa: CASSYSGNLNTEAFF

v_call: TRBV27
cdr3_length: 17
cdr3_aa: CASSSYPGAAPGTEAFF

v_call: TRBV12-5
cdr3_length: 16
cdr3_aa: CASGFNPRQGSAEAFF

v_call: TRBV19
cdr3_length: 13
cdr3_aa: CASSGARFHGYTF

v_call: TRBV5-8
cdr3_length: 14
cdr3_aa: CASSLGTGEEKLFF

v_call: TRBV6-6
cdr3_length: 15
cdr3_aa: CASSSRRSSGNTIYF

v_call: TRBV6-1
cdr3_length: 14
cdr3_aa: CAGESTGGLTEAFF

v_call: TRBV30
cdr3_length: 14
cdr3_aa: CAWSVPRVGPPLHF

v_call: TRBV6-6
cdr3_length: 14
cdr3_aa: CASRIQGLNQPQHF

v_call: TRBV9
cdr3_length: 15
cdr3_aa: CASSKGGTSGDTQYF

v_call: TRBV7-2
cdr3_length: 18
cdr3_aa: CASSLTRRGTGTNYGYTF

v_call: TRBV9
cdr3_length: 15
cdr3_aa: CASSVGARAGNTIYF

v_call: TRBV27
cdr3_length: 16
cdr3_aa: CASRRKTQGLNTEAFF

v_call: TRBV5-1
cdr3_length: 14
cdr3_aa: CASSLQQGLNEQFF

v_call: TRBV7-2
cdr3_length: 18
cdr3_aa: CASSLARFGGGPTDTQYF

v_call: TRBV4-3
cdr3_length: 18
cdr3_aa: CASSQDLAGAASSYEQYF

v_call: TRBV19
cdr3_length: 16
cdr3_aa: CASSMGQGNLNTEAFF

v_call: TRBV11-2
cdr3_length: 15
cdr3_aa: CASSLFRGSSYEQYF

v_call: TRBV4-1
cdr3_length: 16
cdr3_aa: CASSQASQVLSGELFF

v_call: TRBV6-1
cdr3_length: 16
cdr3_aa: CASSEARFGGSETQYF

v_call: TRBV6-5
cdr3_length: 15
cdr3_aa: CASSYYTKYQETQYF

v_call: TRBV5-5
cdr3_length: 13
cdr3_aa: CASSQDRGHEQYF

v_call: TRBV7-8
cdr3_length: 17
cdr3_aa: CASSKNRGQSSGNTIYF